This TCR beta chain was sequenced for a study of shared clonotypes between healthy human individuals. Generated by immunoSEQ multiplex PCR, the TCRdb table keeps only in-frame clones and is missing some. Of about 1 million clones listed, approximately 68% are singletons. This clone appeared once. The germline gives CDR1 SQVTM, CDR2 ANQGSEA. The length of the CDR3 is 16 residues. V was shortened by 0 bases and J by 10 bases, with 22 bases between the two germline ends. The chain is built from TRBV29-1 and TRBJ2-1; D remains unclear. The sample was memory CD4+ T cells sorted from blood. Subset noted: CD45RA-negative fraction. The sequence was obtained from a man younger than 35 in good health. CDR3 sequence reads: CSVEDQPFDSAGEQFF. DNA for the CDR3: TGCAGCGTTGAAGATCAACCCTTCGACTCCGCCGGGGAGCAGTTCTTC.